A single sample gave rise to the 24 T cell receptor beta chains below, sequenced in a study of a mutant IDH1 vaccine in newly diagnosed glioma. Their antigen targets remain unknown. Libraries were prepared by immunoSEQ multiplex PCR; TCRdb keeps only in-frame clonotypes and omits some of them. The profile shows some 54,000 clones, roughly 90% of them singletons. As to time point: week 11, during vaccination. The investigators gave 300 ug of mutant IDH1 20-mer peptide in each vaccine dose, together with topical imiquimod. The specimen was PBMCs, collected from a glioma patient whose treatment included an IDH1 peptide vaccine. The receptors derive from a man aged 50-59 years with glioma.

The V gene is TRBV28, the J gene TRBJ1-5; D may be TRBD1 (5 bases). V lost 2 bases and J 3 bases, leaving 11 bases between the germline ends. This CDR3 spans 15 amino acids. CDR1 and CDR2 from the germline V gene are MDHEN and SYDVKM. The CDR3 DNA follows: TGTGCCAGCAGTTTAATTGTGGGGGTCAATCAGCCCCAGCATTTT. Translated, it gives CASSLIVGVNQPQHF.

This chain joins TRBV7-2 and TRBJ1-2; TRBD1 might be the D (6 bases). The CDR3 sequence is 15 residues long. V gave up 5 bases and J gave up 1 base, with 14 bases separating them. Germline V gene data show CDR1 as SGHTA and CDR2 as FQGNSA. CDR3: CASSASGGHNYGYTF. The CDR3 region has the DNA TGTGCCAGCAGCGCGTCGGGGGGCCATAACTATGGCTACACCTTC.

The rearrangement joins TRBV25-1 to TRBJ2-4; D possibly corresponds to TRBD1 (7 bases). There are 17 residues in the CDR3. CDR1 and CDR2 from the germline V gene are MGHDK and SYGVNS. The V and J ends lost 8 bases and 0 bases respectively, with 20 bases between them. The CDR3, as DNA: TGTGCCAGCGGCTCGACAGGGAGGTCCCTAGCCAAAAACATTCAGTACTTC. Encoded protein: CASGSTGRSLAKNIQYF.

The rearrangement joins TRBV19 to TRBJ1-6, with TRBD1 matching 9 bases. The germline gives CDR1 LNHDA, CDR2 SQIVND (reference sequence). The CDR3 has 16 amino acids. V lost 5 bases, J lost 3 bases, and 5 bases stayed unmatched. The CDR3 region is CASSRGQGFYNSPLHF. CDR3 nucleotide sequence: TGTGCCAGTAGTCGGGGACAGGGATTCTATAATTCACCCCTCCACTTT.

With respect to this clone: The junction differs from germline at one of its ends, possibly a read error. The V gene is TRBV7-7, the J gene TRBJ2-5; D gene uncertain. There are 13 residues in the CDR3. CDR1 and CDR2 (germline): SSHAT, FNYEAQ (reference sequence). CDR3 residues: CASSLGLPETQYF. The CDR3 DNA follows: TGTGCTAGCAGCTTAGGGTTACCAGAGACCCAGTACTTC.

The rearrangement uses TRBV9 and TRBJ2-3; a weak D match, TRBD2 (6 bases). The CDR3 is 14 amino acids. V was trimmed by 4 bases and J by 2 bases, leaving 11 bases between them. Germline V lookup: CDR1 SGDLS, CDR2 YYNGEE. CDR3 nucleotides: TGTGCCAGCAGCCCGAGGACTAACACAGATACGCAGTATTTT. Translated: CASSPRTNTDTQYF.

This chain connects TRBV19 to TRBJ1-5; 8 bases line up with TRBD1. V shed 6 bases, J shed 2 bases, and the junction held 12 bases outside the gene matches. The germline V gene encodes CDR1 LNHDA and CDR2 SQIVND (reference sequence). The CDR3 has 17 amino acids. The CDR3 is CASRRLRTGGGNQPQHF. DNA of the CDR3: TGTGCCAGTAGAAGGCTCCGAACAGGGGGTGGCAATCAGCCCCAGCATTTT.

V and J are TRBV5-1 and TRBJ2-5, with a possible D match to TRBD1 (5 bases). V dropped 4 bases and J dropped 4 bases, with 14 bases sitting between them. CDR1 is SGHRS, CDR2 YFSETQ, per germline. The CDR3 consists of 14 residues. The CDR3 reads CASSPLDSGETQYF. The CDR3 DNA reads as TGCGCCAGCAGCCCACTCGACAGTGGAGAGACCCAGTACTTC.

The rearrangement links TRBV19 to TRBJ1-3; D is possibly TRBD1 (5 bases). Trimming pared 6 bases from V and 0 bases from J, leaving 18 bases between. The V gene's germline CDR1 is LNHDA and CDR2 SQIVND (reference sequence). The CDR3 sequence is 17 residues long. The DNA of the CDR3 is TGTGCCAGTAGCCGGTGGGACGGATTCCGCTCTGGAAACACCATATATTTT. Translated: CASSRWDGFRSGNTIYF. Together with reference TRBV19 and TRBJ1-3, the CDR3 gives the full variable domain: DGGITQSPKYLFRKEGQNVTLSCEQNLNHDAMYWYRQDPGQGLRLIYYSQIVNDFQKGDIAEGYSVSREKKESFPLTVTSAQKNPTAFYLCASSRWDGFRSGNTIYFGEGSWLTVV.

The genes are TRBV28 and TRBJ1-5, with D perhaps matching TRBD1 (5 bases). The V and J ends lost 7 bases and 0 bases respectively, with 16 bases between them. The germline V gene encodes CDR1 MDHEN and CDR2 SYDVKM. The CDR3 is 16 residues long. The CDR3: CASTPSGGVSNQPQHF. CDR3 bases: TGTGCCAGCACCCCCAGTGGGGGGGTTAGCAATCAGCCCCAGCATTTT.

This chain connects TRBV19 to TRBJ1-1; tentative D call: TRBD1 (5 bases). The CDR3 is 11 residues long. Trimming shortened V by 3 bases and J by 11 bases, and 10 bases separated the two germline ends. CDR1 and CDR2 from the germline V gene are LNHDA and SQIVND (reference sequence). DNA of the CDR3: TGTGCCAGTAGTATTGCAGGGAAGGCTTTCTTT. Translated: CASSIAGKAFF. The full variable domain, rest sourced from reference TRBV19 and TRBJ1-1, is DGGITQSPKYLFRKEGQNVTLSCEQNLNHDAMYWYRQDPGQGLRLIYYSQIVNDFQKGDIAEGYSVSREKKESFPLTVTSAQKNPTAFYLCASSIAGKAFFGQGTRLTVV.

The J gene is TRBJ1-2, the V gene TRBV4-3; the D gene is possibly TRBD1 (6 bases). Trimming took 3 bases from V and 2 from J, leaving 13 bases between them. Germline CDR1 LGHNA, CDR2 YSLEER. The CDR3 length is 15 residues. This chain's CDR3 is CASSQGWTENYGYTF. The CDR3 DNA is TGCGCCAGCAGCCAGGGGTGGACAGAAAACTATGGCTACACCTTC.

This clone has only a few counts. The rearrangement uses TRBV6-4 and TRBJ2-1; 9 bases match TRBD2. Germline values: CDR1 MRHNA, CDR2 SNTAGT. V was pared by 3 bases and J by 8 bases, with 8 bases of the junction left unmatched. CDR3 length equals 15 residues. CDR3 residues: CASSEAGGPGDEQFF. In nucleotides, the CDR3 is TGTGCCAGCAGTGAGGCGGGGGGGCCGGGGGATGAGCAGTTCTTC.

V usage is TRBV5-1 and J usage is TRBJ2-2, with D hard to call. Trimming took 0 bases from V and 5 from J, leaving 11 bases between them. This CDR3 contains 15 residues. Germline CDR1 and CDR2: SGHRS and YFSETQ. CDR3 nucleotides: TGCGCCAGCAGCTTGGGGGCAGCTTCGACCGGGGAGCTGTTTTTT. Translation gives CASSLGAASTGELFF. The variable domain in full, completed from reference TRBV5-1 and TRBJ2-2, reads KAGVTQTPRYLIKTRGQQVTLSCSPISGHRSVSWYQQTPGQGLQFLFEYFSETQRNKGNFPGRFSGRQFSNSRSEMNVSTLELGDSALYLCASSLGAASTGELFFGEGSRLTVL.

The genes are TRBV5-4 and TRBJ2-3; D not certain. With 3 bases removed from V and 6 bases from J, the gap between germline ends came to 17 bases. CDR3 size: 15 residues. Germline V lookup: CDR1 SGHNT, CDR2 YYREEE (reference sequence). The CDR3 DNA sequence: TGTGCCAGCAGCTCTCCTAGAACCTCACAGGATACGCAGTATTTT. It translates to CASSSPRTSQDTQYF.

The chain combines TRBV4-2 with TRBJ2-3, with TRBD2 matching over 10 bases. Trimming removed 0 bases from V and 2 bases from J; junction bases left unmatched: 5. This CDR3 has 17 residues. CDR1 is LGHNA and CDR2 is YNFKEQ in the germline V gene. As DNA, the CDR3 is TGTGCCAGCAGCCAAGATCTAGCGGGGGACTTCACAGATACGCAGTATTTT. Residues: CASSQDLAGDFTDTQYF.

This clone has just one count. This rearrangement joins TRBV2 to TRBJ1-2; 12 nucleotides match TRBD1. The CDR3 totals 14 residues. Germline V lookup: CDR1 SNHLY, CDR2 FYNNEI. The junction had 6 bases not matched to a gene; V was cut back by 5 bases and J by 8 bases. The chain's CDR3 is CASSSYGTGGGYTF. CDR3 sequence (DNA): TGTGCCAGCAGTTCCTACGGGACAGGGGGCGGCTACACCTTC.

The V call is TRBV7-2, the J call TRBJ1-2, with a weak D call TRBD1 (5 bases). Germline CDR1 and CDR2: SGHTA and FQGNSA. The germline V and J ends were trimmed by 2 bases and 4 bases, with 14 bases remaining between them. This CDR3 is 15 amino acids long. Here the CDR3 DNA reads TGTGCCAGCAGCTTAAAGATCGACAGACTCTATGGCTACACCTTC. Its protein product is CASSLKIDRLYGYTF.

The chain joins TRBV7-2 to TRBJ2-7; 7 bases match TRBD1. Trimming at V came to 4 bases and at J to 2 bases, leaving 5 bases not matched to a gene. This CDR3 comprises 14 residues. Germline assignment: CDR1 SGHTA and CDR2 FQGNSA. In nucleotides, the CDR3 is TGTGCCAGCAGCTCGGACGGGACAGCCTACGAGCAGTACTTC. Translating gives CASSSDGTAYEQYF. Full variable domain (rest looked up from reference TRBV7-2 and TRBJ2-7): GAGVSQSPSNKVTEKGKDVELRCDPISGHTALYWYRQSLGQGLEFLIYFQGNSAPDKSGLPSDRFSAERTGGSVSTLTIQRTQQEDSAVYLCASSSDGTAYEQYFGPGTRLTVT.

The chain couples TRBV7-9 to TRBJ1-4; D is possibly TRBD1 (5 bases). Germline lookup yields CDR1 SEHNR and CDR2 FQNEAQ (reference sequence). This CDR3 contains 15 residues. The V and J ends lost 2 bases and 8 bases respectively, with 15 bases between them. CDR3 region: CASSLPGTSEEKLFF. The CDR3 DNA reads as TGTGCCAGCAGCTTACCCGGGACTTCTGAGGAAAAACTGTTTTTT.

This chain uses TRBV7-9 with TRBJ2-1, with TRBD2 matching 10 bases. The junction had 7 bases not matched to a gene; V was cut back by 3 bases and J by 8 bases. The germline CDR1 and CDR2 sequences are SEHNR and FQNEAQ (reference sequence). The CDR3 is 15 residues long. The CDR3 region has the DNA TGTGCCAGCAGCTTCCCGGGACTAGCGTCCCATGAGCAGTTCTTC. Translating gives CASSFPGLASHEQFF.

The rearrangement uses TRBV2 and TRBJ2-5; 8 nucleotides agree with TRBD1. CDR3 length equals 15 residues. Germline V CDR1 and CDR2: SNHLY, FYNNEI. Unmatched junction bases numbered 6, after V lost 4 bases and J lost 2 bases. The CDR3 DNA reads TGTGCCAGCAGTGGGGACAGGAGAGCTCAAGAGACCCAGTACTTC. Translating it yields CASSGDRRAQETQYF.

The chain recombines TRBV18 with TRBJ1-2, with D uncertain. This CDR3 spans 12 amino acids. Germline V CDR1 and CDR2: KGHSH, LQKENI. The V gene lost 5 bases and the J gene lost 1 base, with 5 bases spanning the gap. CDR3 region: CASSDNNYGYTF. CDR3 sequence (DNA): TGTGCCAGCTCAGACAATAACTATGGCTACACCTTC. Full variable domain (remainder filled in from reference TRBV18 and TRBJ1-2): NAGVMQNPRHLVRRRGQEARLRCSPMKGHSHVYWYRQLPEEGLKFMVYLQKENIIDESGMPKERFSAEFPKEGPSILRIQQVVRGDSAAYFCASSDNNYGYTFGSGTRLTVV.

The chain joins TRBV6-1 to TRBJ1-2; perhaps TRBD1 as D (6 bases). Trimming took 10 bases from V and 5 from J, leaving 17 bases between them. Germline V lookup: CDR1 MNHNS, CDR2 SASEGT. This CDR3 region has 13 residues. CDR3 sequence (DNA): TGTGCCACTGGGTCACAGGGCCTATATGGCTACACCTTC. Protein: CATGSQGLYGYTF.